This T cell receptor (beta chain) was captured in a study of blood T cell repertoires in COVID-19. CDR1 SGDLS and CDR2 YYNGEE come from the germline V gene. The CDR3 is 15 amino acids. Deletions cut 2 bases from V and 0 bases from J, with 9 bases between. Assay: immunoSEQ multiplex PCR; the TCRdb copy retains only in-frame clones and omits some. The data show 150,000 to 200,000 clones, with about 92% seen just once and roughly a sixth held by the top ten. On this clone: The same CDR3 arises from other DNA sequences in this sample as well.

The clonotype comes from a man aged 55-75 years with active or convalescent COVID-19. Source material: peripheral blood. The chain is built from TRBV9 and TRBJ1-3; D may be TRBD1 (5 bases). The CDR3 sequence is CASSVGGNSGNTIYF. The DNA of the CDR3 is TGTGCCAGCAGCGTGGGGGGGAACTCTGGAAACACCATATATTTT.